Each of the 31 T cell receptor beta chains below was sequenced from the same sample in a study of blood T cells in healthy people across ages (dated by TCRdb to 2013 to 2016). Library preparation used 5' RACE. Reads for this sample came from an Illumina HiSeq 2500. A second roughly 6 to 11 cycle PCR used a sample-barcoded 5' primer and a J-beta primer mix. TCRdb reworked the public reads: Q25 trimming with fastp, MiXCR clone assembly, productive beta chains retained. One record per CDR3 amino acid sequence lists the most common genes and DNA. Here the sample has hundreds of thousands of distinct CDR3 sequences; 25% to 35% occur a single time. The ten biggest clones cover around 16% of the sample. The sequenced sample consisted of blood. All receptors derive from an elderly woman in good health.

There are a few counts of this clonotype. The chain employs TRBV11-2 and TRBJ2-7; 7 bases map to TRBD2. The CDR3 has 14 residues. Germline values: CDR1 SGHAT, CDR2 FQNNGV. The trim removed 4 bases at V and 6 bases at J, leaving 9 bases unmatched. The CDR3 nucleotides read TGTGCCAGCAGCTGGGGAGGGGTCTCGGGCGAGCAGTACTTC. It codes for CASSWGGVSGEQYF.

This clonotype was seen many times. Being one base from a much bigger clone, this may be a read error. The rearrangement links TRBV5-6 to TRBJ2-5; D could derive from TRBD1 or TRBD2 (5 bases each). The germline V and J ends were trimmed by 1 base and 11 bases, with 21 bases remaining between them. This CDR3 is 15 amino acids long. Germline loops: CDR1 SGHDT, CDR2 YYEEEE. DNA of the CDR3: TGTGCCAGCAGCTTGTTGGGGACGGCCTACAATGAGCAGTACTTC. It codes for CASSLLGTAYNEQYF.

This chain links TRBV6-1 with TRBJ1-2; D unresolved. CDR3 length: 14 residues. V lost 6 bases and J lost 2, with 13 bases in between. CDR1 is MNHNS, CDR2 SASEGT, per germline. CDR3 bases: TGTGCCAGCAGGGGCGACAACTCCAACTATGGCTACACCTTC. It specifies CASRGDNSNYGYTF.

This clonotype was detected many times. The genes are TRBV12-3 or TRBV12-4 and TRBJ2-1; 10 bases line up with TRBD2. V lost 3 bases to trimming and J lost 4 bases; unmatched junction nucleotides: 6. The CDR3 has 16 residues. DNA for the CDR3: TGTGCCAGCAGTTTCCGGACTAGCGGATTTTACAATGAGCAGTTCTTC. Translating it yields CASSFRTSGFYNEQFF.

The rearrangement uses TRBV20-1 and TRBJ2-7; D gene ambiguous. The germline V gene encodes CDR1 DFQATT and CDR2 SNEGSKA (reference sequence). The length of the CDR3 is 15 residues. Between the trimmed V and J ends, which lost 3 bases and 0 bases, there was a span of 15 bases. The CDR3: CSASPPMGNSYEQYF. CDR3 coding DNA: TGCAGTGCTAGCCCTCCCATGGGGAACTCCTACGAGCAGTACTTC.

This clonotype was seen a few times. The chain joins TRBV20-1 to TRBJ1-1; D not resolved. Germline CDR1 DFQATT, CDR2 SNEGSKA (reference sequence). The CDR3 is made up of 10 amino acids. V shed 6 bases and J shed 8 bases, with 10 bases lying between them. The CDR3 nucleotides read TGCAGTGCCCTGACACTAGAAGCTTTCTTT. It codes for CSALTLEAFF.

This clonotype was seen many times. The J gene is TRBJ2-4, the V gene TRBV20-1; 10 bases line up with TRBD1. The DNA end lines up better with TRBJ2-7; the J call may be wrong. This CDR3 is 13 amino acids long. The germline gives CDR1 DFQATT, CDR2 SNEGSKA (reference sequence). For the CDR3, the DNA is TGCAGTGCTAACCCGGGACAGGGGCGCGAGCAGTACTTC. This codes for CSANPGQGREQYF.

This clonotype occurred many times. J is TRBJ2-1 and V is TRBV7-2; D remains ambiguous. Trimming left V 1 base short and J 8 bases short, with 6 bases between. This CDR3 contains 12 residues. CDR1 SGHTA and CDR2 FQGNSA come from the germline V gene. The chain's CDR3 is CASSLDGYEQFF. CDR3 DNA sequence: TGTGCCAGCAGCTTAGATGGATATGAGCAGTTCTTC. Full variable domain (outside the CDR3, taken from reference TRBV7-2 and TRBJ2-1): GAGVSQSPSNKVTEKGKDVELRCDPISGHTALYWYRQSLGQGLEFLIYFQGNSAPDKSGLPSDRFSAERTGGSVSTLTIQRTQQEDSAVYLCASSLDGYEQFFGPGTRLTVL.

As to this clonotype: This may be a read error: a much more frequent sequence differs by one nucleotide. The rearrangement links TRBV9 to TRBJ2-5, with a possible D match to TRBD1 (5 bases). Germline V gene lookup returns CDR1 SGDLS and CDR2 YYNGEE. The germline V and J ends were trimmed by 5 bases and 2 bases, with 13 bases remaining between them. The CDR3 loop spans 14 amino acids. In nucleotides, the CDR3 is TGTGCCAGCAGTGGACACCGGGTGCAAGAGACCCAGTACTTC. This sequence encodes CASSGHRVQETQYF.

This clonotype was counted at least ten times. The chain employs TRBV20-1 and TRBJ2-1; D possibly corresponds to TRBD1 (5 bases). The CDR3 sequence is 13 residues long. V was trimmed by 1 base and J by 2 bases, leaving 6 bases between them. The germline CDR1 and CDR2 sequences are DFQATT and SNEGSKA (reference sequence). The CDR3 coding sequence is TGCAGTGCTAGAGTGACAGCCTACAATGAGCAGTTCTTC. Amino acid sequence: CSARVTAYNEQFF.

This clonotype appeared many times. The rearrangement joins TRBV12-3 or TRBV12-4 to TRBJ1-5; D unresolved. The germline V and J ends were trimmed by 5 bases and 0 bases, with 11 bases remaining between them. The CDR3 is 15 residues long. The CDR3 is CASSKMGASNQPQHF. CDR3 sequence (DNA): TGTGCCAGCAGTAAGATGGGCGCTAGCAATCAGCCCCAGCATTTT.

In its sample, this clonotype was seen many times. J is TRBJ2-5 and V is TRBV5-1; TRBD2 matches 12 bases. The CDR3 loop spans 15 amino acids. With V trimmed by 4 bases and J by 4 bases, 5 bases remained unmatched. Germline assignment: CDR1 SGHRS and CDR2 YFSETQ. CDR3 DNA sequence: TGCGCCAGCAGCCCTAGCGGGGGGGCCCCAGAGACCCAGTACTTC. Protein product: CASSPSGGAPETQYF.

Remarks on this clonotype: This could be a read error, since a much larger clone is one nucleotide away. The chain has TRBV12-3 or TRBV12-4 and TRBJ2-7; 9 positions match TRBD1. There are 14 residues in the CDR3. V shed 6 bases, J shed 10 bases, and the junction held 13 bases outside the gene matches. CDR3 in DNA: TGTGCCAGCAGATCACAGGGGGCAGGGGAGATCCAGTACTTC. This codes for CASRSQGAGEIQYF.

Notes on this clonotype: A much larger clone lies one base from this, so it may be a read error. The chain links TRBV29-1 to TRBJ2-7; no reliable D call. V was pared by 7 bases and J by 7 bases, with 20 bases between. Germline V gene data show CDR1 as SQVTM and CDR2 as ANQGSEA. CDR3 length: 13 residues. CDR3 amino acids: CSALSPTIDEQYF. The CDR3 nucleotides are TGCAGCGCCCTTTCCCCCACAATCGATGAGCAGTACTTC.

This clonotype has a count of ten or more. The chain joins TRBV12-3 or TRBV12-4 to TRBJ2-7; tentative D call: TRBD1 (6 bases). V was shortened by 6 bases and J by 1 base, with 16 bases between the two germline ends. The CDR3 consists of 15 residues. Written as DNA, the CDR3 is TGTGCCAGCAGAGTTTCTGGGGGCAGGTCCTACGAGCAGTACTTC. Amino acid sequence: CASRVSGGRSYEQYF.

This clonotype showed up just a few times. This rearrangement joins TRBV20-1 to TRBJ2-7; TRBD2 is a possible D gene (6 bases). V dropped 1 base and J dropped 2 bases, with 15 bases sitting between them. The CDR3 is made up of 15 amino acids. CDR1 and CDR2 (germline): DFQATT, SNEGSKA (reference sequence). Here the CDR3 DNA reads TGCAGTGCTAGAGGGGCGGGACCCCAGACCTACGAGCAGTACTTC. Encoded protein: CSARGAGPQTYEQYF.

Many counts were recorded for this clonotype. This may come from a read error, since a much larger clone is one base off. The V gene is TRBV7-2, the J gene TRBJ2-7, with D possibly called TRBD1 or TRBD2 (5 bases each). The germline CDR1 and CDR2 sequences are SGHTA and FQGNSA. This CDR3 region has 15 residues. V was shortened by 5 bases and J by 3 bases, with 17 bases between the two germline ends. In DNA, the CDR3 is TGTGCCAGCAGCCCCCCCTTAACGGGGCGCTACGAGCAGTACTTC. Amino acids: CASSPPLTGRYEQYF.

A remark on this clonotype: This may come from a read error, since a much larger clone is one base off. The chain has TRBV5-1 and TRBJ2-1, with 9 bases that match TRBD2. Gene TRBJ2-7 matches the end of the DNA better, so the J call may be wrong. This CDR3 is 15 amino acids long. Germline loops: CDR1 SGHRS, CDR2 YFSETQ. In nucleotides, the CDR3 is TGCGCCAGCAGCTCGGTAGCGGGGGAATACAATGAGCAGTACTTC. This encodes CASSSVAGEYNEQYF.

The rearrangement uses TRBV19 and TRBJ1-1; 7 positions match TRBD1. This CDR3 is 13 amino acids long. Germline V gene data show CDR1 as LNHDA and CDR2 as SQIVND (reference sequence). J lost 6 bases, V lost 4 bases, and 5 bases had no gene match. The CDR3: CASSTTGRSEAFF. CDR3 nucleotides: TGTGCCAGTAGTACGACAGGGAGGTCTGAAGCTTTCTTT.

This chain links TRBV20-1 with TRBJ1-2; 7 bases agree with TRBD1. The CDR3 is 14 amino acids. V was pared by 4 bases and J by 4 bases, with 9 bases of the junction left unmatched. CDR1 DFQATT and CDR2 SNEGSKA come from the germline V gene (reference sequence). CDR3 nucleotide sequence: TGCAGTGCTAAGCCAGGGGGGGTAGGCTATGGCTACACCTTC. As protein: CSAKPGGVGYGYTF.

The CDR3 DNA is TGTGCCAGCAACTCGGGCATTTACAAGCAGTACTTC. Protein: CASNSGIYKQYF. This rearrangement joins TRBV7-6 to TRBJ2-5; D is undetermined. This CDR3 is built from 12 residues. Per the germline V gene, CDR1 is SGHVS and CDR2 is FNYEAQ. Between the trimmed V and J ends, which lost 7 bases and 11 bases, there was a span of 17 bases.

This rearrangement joins TRBV30 to TRBJ1-6; D gene unclear. Germline loops: CDR1 GTSNPN, CDR2 SVGIG (reference sequence). The CDR3 covers 13 residues. Trimming stripped 4 bases from V and 10 bases from J, with 14 bases between. The CDR3, as DNA: TGTGCCTGGAAAGTTGGAGGGAACTCACCCCTCCACTTT. It specifies CAWKVGGNSPLHF.

This clonotype was seen ten or more times. The chain is built from TRBV4-1 and TRBJ2-3, with 7 bases lining up with TRBD2. Germline CDR1 is MGHRA and CDR2 is YSYEKL. CDR3 length: 17 amino acids. J gave up 0 bases and V 0 bases, and 6 bases lay outside the gene matches. The DNA for the CDR3 is TGCGCCAGCAGCCAAGATGGGGGAGGGGCCAGCACAGATACGCAGTATTTT. This gives the protein CASSQDGGGASTDTQYF.

This clonotype was found a few times. The rearrangement uses TRBV30 and TRBJ1-2; perhaps TRBD1 as D (5 bases). V was cut by 2 bases and J by 11 bases, with 18 bases left in between. The CDR3 length is 13 residues. Per the germline V gene, CDR1 is GTSNPN and CDR2 is SVGIG (reference sequence). CDR3 residues: CAWSHKGPLKYTF. CDR3 coding DNA: TGTGCCTGGAGTCATAAGGGGCCCCTGAAGTACACCTTC.

The CDR3 protein is CASSEIRQLYNSPLHF. As DNA, the CDR3 is TGTGCCAGCAGTGAAATTCGACAGCTCTATAATTCACCCCTCCACTTT. This chain uses TRBV2 with TRBJ1-6, with TRBD1 as a possible D gene (5 bases). With 2 bases removed from V and 3 bases from J, the gap between germline ends came to 11 bases. Germline V lookup: CDR1 SNHLY, CDR2 FYNNEI. The CDR3 extends over 16 amino acids.

This clonotype appeared a few times. The rearrangement links TRBV12-3 or TRBV12-4 to TRBJ1-1; tentatively, D is TRBD1 (6 bases). The CDR3 is 14 amino acids. Trimming pared 7 bases from V and 4 bases from J, leaving 16 bases between. CDR3 DNA sequence: TGTGCCAGCAACCCAACAGGGTGGGGCACTGAAGCTTTCTTT. Translation gives CASNPTGWGTEAFF.

This clonotype was observed many times. The rearrangement links TRBV5-1 to TRBJ1-4; TRBD1 matches 7 bases. Germline values: CDR1 SGHRS, CDR2 YFSETQ. This CDR3 contains 18 residues. V lost 4 bases to trimming and J lost 5 bases; unmatched junction nucleotides: 17. DNA of the CDR3: TGCGCCAGCAGCCCTATGTTCATGACCGGGACAGTAAATGAAAAACTGTTTTTT. The encoded protein is CASSPMFMTGTVNEKLFF.

The rearrangement joins TRBV5-5 to TRBJ1-1; D remains unclear. Trimming left V 2 bases short and J 1 base short, with 9 bases between. CDR3 length: 14 amino acids. Per the germline V gene, CDR1 is SGHKS and CDR2 is YYEKEE (reference sequence). Written as DNA, the CDR3 is TGTGCCAGCAGCTTTGGCGACCAGAACACTGAAGCTTTCTTT. The encoded protein is CASSFGDQNTEAFF. The whole variable domain, remainder taken from reference TRBV5-5 and TRBJ1-1, is DAGVTQSPTHLIKTRGQQVTLRCSPISGHKSVSWYQQVLGQGPQFIFQYYEKEERGRGNFPDRFSARQFPNYSSELNVNALLLGDSALYLCASSFGDQNTEAFFGQGTRLTVV.

This clonotype was detected many times. This sequence joins TRBV2 and TRBJ2-5; TRBD1 might be the D (6 bases). CDR3 length equals 13 residues. Germline CDR1 reads SNHLY; CDR2 reads FYNNEI. V gave up 8 bases and J gave up 5 bases, with 15 bases separating them. CDR3 protein: CASRQDRQETQYF. The CDR3 DNA reads as TGTGCCAGCCGTCAGGACAGACAGGAGACCCAGTACTTC.

The chain is built from TRBV11-2 and TRBJ2-1; 12 bases fit TRBD2. This CDR3 is built from 18 residues. In germline, CDR1 is SGHAT, CDR2 FQNNGV. V shed 2 bases, J shed 0 bases, and the junction held 5 bases outside the gene matches. The CDR3 here is CASSLQALAGGSYNEQFF. The CDR3 coding sequence is TGTGCCAGCAGCTTACAGGCACTAGCGGGGGGCTCCTACAATGAGCAGTTCTTC.

The table lists this clonotype with many counts. This rearrangement joins TRBV20-1 to TRBJ2-7, with 8 bases fitting TRBD2. Germline trimming cut 4 bases from V and 3 bases from J; bases unmatched to any gene: 8. Germline V gene sequence: CDR1 DFQATT, CDR2 SNEGSKA (reference sequence). The CDR3 is made up of 14 amino acids. The CDR3 region is CSANLAGGFYEQYF. DNA for the CDR3: TGCAGTGCTAATCTTGCGGGGGGCTTCTACGAGCAGTACTTC.